A single sample gave rise to the 27 T cell receptor beta chains below, sequenced in a study of blood T cell repertoires in COVID-19. TCRdb's copy holds only in-frame clones and misses some; the assay was immunoSEQ multiplex PCR. Here the sample spans more than 150,000 clones, approximately 91% being singletons. Material for sequencing was peripheral blood. Source of these receptors: an older man with active or convalescent COVID-19.

The chain combines TRBV6-2 or TRBV6-3 with TRBJ1-4, with 7 bases identical to TRBD1. The CDR3 has 15 amino acids. CDR1 is MNHEY and CDR2 is SVGEGT in the germline V gene. The V gene end was trimmed by 6 bases and the J gene end by 5 bases; junction bases not matched to a gene: 9. The CDR3 bases are TGTGCCAGCAGGCCTACGGGACAGAGGAATGAAAAACTGTTTTTT. Its protein is CASRPTGQRNEKLFF.

The CDR3 DNA reads TGTGCCAGCAGCTCGGCGCGGGAATACAATGAGCAGTTCTTC. Translation: CASSSAREYNEQFF. The rearrangement joins TRBV7-9 to TRBJ2-1; D is possibly TRBD2 (6 bases). The CDR3 loop spans 14 amino acids. Germline-derived CDR1 and CDR2 are SEHNR and FQNEAQ (reference sequence). Deletions cut 4 bases from V and 4 bases from J, with 11 bases between.

The chain links TRBV18 to TRBJ1-1; D is undetermined. Germline assignment: CDR1 KGHSH and CDR2 LQKENI. The CDR3 is made up of 14 amino acids. V lost 2 bases to trimming and J lost 1 base, with 8 bases between them. CDR3 nucleotides: TGTGCCAGCTCACCAGTAGTCCCGAACACTGAAGCTTTCTTT. Its translation is CASSPVVPNTEAFF.

The rearrangement joins TRBV19 to TRBJ2-1; 10 bases line up with TRBD2. J was trimmed by 3 bases and V by 7 bases; bases with no gene match: 6. Germline CDR1 LNHDA, CDR2 SQIVND (reference sequence). The CDR3 runs to 15 residues. The DNA of the CDR3 is TGTGCCAGTAAACGCCTAGCGGGGGTCTACAATGAGCAGTTCTTC. Translating it yields CASKRLAGVYNEQFF.

The J gene is TRBJ2-7, the V gene TRBV6-5; 7 positions match TRBD1. The length of the CDR3 is 14 residues. Germline CDR1 is MNHEY and CDR2 is SVGAGI. The V segment lost 4 bases and the J segment 3 bases; nucleotides outside the gene matches: 6. The CDR3 region is CASSSTRDSYEQYF. The CDR3 coding sequence is TGTGCCAGCAGTTCAACGAGGGACAGCTACGAGCAGTACTTC.

The chain links TRBV3-1 (or the pseudogene TRBV3-2) to TRBJ1-1, with D maybe TRBD1 (5 bases). This CDR3 spans 15 amino acids. V was trimmed by 0 bases and J by 4 bases, leaving 12 bases between them. CDR1 and CDR2 (germline): LGHDT, YNNKEL (reference sequence). The CDR3 DNA sequence: TGTGCCAGCAGCCAAGATTACAGGATTGGCACTGAAGCTTTCTTT. It specifies CASSQDYRIGTEAFF.

The chain is built from TRBV7-8 and TRBJ2-2, with 8 bases lining up with TRBD1. The ends lost 5 bases at V and 6 bases at J; junction bases unmatched: 17. This CDR3 is 18 amino acids long. Per the germline V gene, CDR1 is SGHVS and CDR2 is FQNEAQ. The DNA for the CDR3 is TGTGCCAGCAGCCCACCCTTACACCGGACAGGGTGGGCCGGGGAGCTGTTTTTT. Its protein product is CASSPPLHRTGWAGELFF.

The V and J genes are TRBV20-1 and TRBJ1-1; D may be TRBD1 (5 bases). Trimming pared 4 bases from V and 0 bases from J, leaving 18 bases between. Germline V gives CDR1 DFQATT, CDR2 SNEGSKA (reference sequence). CDR3 size: 16 residues. The CDR3: CSATDDPGLLNTEAFF. CDR3 sequence (DNA): TGCAGTGCTACTGACGACCCGGGACTACTGAACACTGAAGCTTTCTTT.

In DNA form, the CDR3 reads TGTGCCAGCAGCCTCTATGAGCTAGCGGGTGAAGAGACCCAGTACTTC. Protein product: CASSLYELAGEETQYF. The chain employs TRBV3-1 (or the pseudogene TRBV3-2) and TRBJ2-5; TRBD2 agrees at 8 bases. This CDR3 spans 16 amino acids. Germline lookup yields CDR1 LGHDT and CDR2 YNNKEL (reference sequence). V dropped 4 bases and J dropped 3; count of bases not matched to a gene: 10.

This chain connects TRBV5-1 to TRBJ2-1; 7 bases match TRBD2. V trimming: 0 bases; J trimming: 5 bases; junction bases outside the gene matches: 5. CDR1 is SGHRS and CDR2 is YFSETQ in the germline V gene. The CDR3 totals 15 residues. The CDR3 DNA reads as TGCGCCAGCAGCTTGGCCACCGGGACTAACAATGAGCAGTTCTTC. Translating gives CASSLATGTNNEQFF.

V and J are TRBV4-3 and TRBJ2-1; 10 nucleotides match TRBD2. The CDR3 is made up of 16 amino acids. Germline V gene lookup returns CDR1 LGHNA and CDR2 YSLEER. J gave up 2 bases and V 2 bases, and 3 bases lay outside the gene matches. The CDR3 reads CASSQHTSGAYNEQFF. CDR3 coding DNA: TGCGCCAGCAGCCAACACACTAGCGGGGCCTACAATGAGCAGTTCTTC.

The chain is built from TRBV6-5 and TRBJ2-1; the match to TRBD1 covers 9 bases. Losses at the gene ends were 6 bases for V and 7 bases for J; bases not matched to a gene: 7. CDR1 MNHEY and CDR2 SVGAGI come from the germline V gene. The CDR3 consists of 14 residues. The CDR3 DNA follows: TGTGCCAGCAGAACACGACAGGGGGGTAATGAGCAGTTCTTC. This gives the protein CASRTRQGGNEQFF.

This clone was observed once. The chain has TRBV7-9 and TRBJ2-2; D possibly corresponds to TRBD1 (5 bases). V was trimmed by 2 bases and J by 4 bases, leaving 8 bases between them. Germline V gene data show CDR1 as SEHNR and CDR2 as FQNEAQ (reference sequence). The CDR3 is 14 residues long. The CDR3 coding sequence is TGTGCCAGCAGCTTAAGCAGGGTCACCGGGGAGCTGTTTTTT. Encoded protein: CASSLSRVTGELFF.

The chain uses TRBV6-2 or TRBV6-3 and TRBJ1-5; 9 bases fit TRBD1. This CDR3 is 14 amino acids long. V trimming: 4 bases; J trimming: 9 bases; junction bases outside the gene matches: 7. Germline-derived CDR1 and CDR2 are MNHEY and SVGEGT. The CDR3 is CASSSGQGLGPQHF. Written as DNA, the CDR3 is TGTGCCAGCAGTTCGGGACAGGGTTTAGGGCCCCAGCATTTT.

The CDR3 bases are TGTGCCAGCAGCTTATTGGGACAGAACGCGAACACCGGGGAGCTGTTTTTT. Amino acid sequence: CASSLLGQNANTGELFF. The J gene is TRBJ2-2, the V gene TRBV11-2; 7 bases fit TRBD1. This CDR3 contains 17 residues. V was clipped by 2 bases and J by 0 bases; unmatched bases: 6. In germline, CDR1 is SGHAT, CDR2 FQNNGV.

The chain employs TRBV27 and TRBJ2-2; D is unresolved. CDR3 length equals 11 residues. The ends were cut back, 6 bases at V and 9 bases at J, with 8 bases in the middle. Per germline, CDR1 MNHEY and CDR2 SMNVEV (reference sequence). In DNA, the CDR3 is TGTGCCAGCAGCTCTGGCCGGGAGCTGTTTTTT. Protein product: CASSSGRELFF.

The chain is built from TRBV24-1 and TRBJ1-1; 9 nucleotides line up with TRBD1. CDR3 length: 15 residues. Germline V gives CDR1 KGHDR, CDR2 SFDVKD. V shed 3 bases and J 5 bases; nucleotides not matched to a gene: 6. CDR3 in DNA: TGTGCCACCAGTGATCCTTTGACAGGGGGGACTGAAGCTTTCTTT. Protein: CATSDPLTGGTEAFF.

Regarding this clone: Other DNA sequences from this sample encode an identical CDR3 as well. This rearrangement joins TRBV4-3 to TRBJ2-7; TRBD2 is a possible D gene (6 bases). Deletions cut 1 base from V and 4 bases from J, with 8 bases between. Looked up from germline, CDR1 is LGHNA and CDR2 is YSLEER. The CDR3 consists of 13 residues. CDR3 nucleotide sequence: TGCGCCAGCAGCCAAGCTCGGGGGTACGAGCAGTACTTC. Protein sequence: CASSQARGYEQYF.

V is TRBV28 and J is TRBJ2-5, with TRBD1 matching over 9 bases. CDR3 size: 13 residues. Losses at the gene ends were 6 bases for V and 7 bases for J; bases not matched to a gene: 6. Germline CDR1 reads MDHEN; CDR2 reads SYDVKM. The CDR3 region is CASRGQGIGTQYF. The DNA for the CDR3 is TGTGCCAGCAGGGGACAGGGAATAGGGACCCAGTACTTC.

The count of this clone is one. This chain joins TRBV29-1 and TRBJ2-1; 7 bases agree with TRBD2. The V and J ends lost 3 bases and 12 bases, in that order; junction bases with no gene match: 5. The CDR3 has 11 amino acids. The germline CDR1 and CDR2 sequences are SQVTM and ANQGSEA. The CDR3, as DNA: TGCAGCGTTGATTTGGGCGGGGGGCAGTTCTTC. As protein: CSVDLGGGQFF.

V is TRBV28 and J is TRBJ1-2; D uncertain. The CDR3 covers 14 residues. V gave up 0 bases and J gave up 2 bases, with 7 bases separating them. From germline, CDR1 is MDHEN and CDR2 SYDVKM. The CDR3 DNA reads TGTGCCAGCAGTTTATGGGCAGAAAACTATGGCTACACCTTC. This sequence encodes CASSLWAENYGYTF.

In this sample, this clone turned up once. The V gene is TRBV18, the J gene TRBJ1-4; no clear D. The CDR3 has 17 amino acids. V was pared by 3 bases and J by 4 bases, with 18 bases between. CDR1 and CDR2 (germline): KGHSH, LQKENI. In nucleotides, the CDR3 is TGTGCCAGCTCACCGTCTCTACCGAACAGTCTTAATGAAAAACTGTTTTTT. Amino acids: CASSPSLPNSLNEKLFF.

The genes are TRBV9 and TRBJ2-5; 7 nucleotides match TRBD2. V gave up 0 bases and J gave up 2 bases; unmatched junction bases: 1. The CDR3 is 14 residues long. Germline CDR1 and CDR2: SGDLS and YYNGEE. The CDR3 region is CASSVEGGQETQYF. The CDR3 DNA sequence: TGTGCCAGCAGCGTAGAGGGAGGGCAAGAGACCCAGTACTTC.

The count of this clone is one. J is TRBJ1-5 and V is TRBV19, with 7 bases aligning to TRBD1. The CDR3 sequence is 13 residues long. J gave up 6 bases and V 6 bases, and 5 bases lay outside the gene matches. Germline V CDR1 and CDR2: LNHDA, SQIVND (reference sequence). CDR3 residues: CASSGTVGQPQHF. DNA for the CDR3: TGTGCCAGTAGCGGGACAGTGGGTCAGCCCCAGCATTTT.

This sequence joins TRBV29-1 and TRBJ1-2, with D tentatively TRBD1 (5 bases). Trimming left V 6 bases short and J 8 bases short, with 22 bases between. The germline gives CDR1 SQVTM, CDR2 ANQGSEA. The CDR3 length is 14 residues. The CDR3 DNA reads TGCAGCGTGGCCCGGACATACCGCCGCAAGGGCTACACCTTC. This sequence encodes CSVARTYRRKGYTF.

This sequence joins TRBV7-2 and TRBJ2-1; the D gene is possibly TRBD2 (6 bases). This CDR3 is built from 18 residues. Germline loops: CDR1 SGHTA, CDR2 FQGNSA. V gave up 0 bases and J gave up 4 bases, with 19 bases separating them. CDR3 region: CASSLADQRASVYNEQFF. The DNA for the CDR3 is TGTGCCAGCAGCTTAGCGGATCAGCGGGCAAGTGTTTACAATGAGCAGTTCTTC.

The chain links TRBV6-4 to TRBJ1-4, with 8 bases matching TRBD1. The CDR3 is made up of 14 amino acids. Looked up from germline, CDR1 is MRHNA and CDR2 is SNTAGT. Trimming at V came to 0 bases and at J to 7 bases, leaving 1 base not matched to a gene. The CDR3 spells CASSDSGTGEKLFF. CDR3 DNA sequence: TGTGCCAGCAGTGACTCAGGGACAGGTGAAAAACTGTTTTTT.